This TCR beta chain stems from a study of CD8 T cells in Susac syndrome. Sequencing of TCR beta was carried out in blood CD8+ and CD4+ T cells. The multiple sclerosis controls, all treatment-naive patients, had relapsing-remitting disease that was stable or active. The CD8+ and CD4+ T cells were isolated magnetically using a negative isolation approach, whereas the TEMRA cells were enriched by FACS. The junction had 13 bases not matched to a gene; V was cut back by 4 bases and J by 5 bases. Germline assignment: CDR1 SEHNR and CDR2 FQNEAQ (reference sequence). This CDR3 comprises 17 residues. Reverse transcription used 0.5 to 1 ug RNA and random hexamers. Across 54 Vbeta and 13 Jbeta, TCR beta CDR3 was amplified with immunoSEQ multiplex PCR. In TCRdb, the immunoSEQ multiplex PCR reads were re-called with MiXCR into one record per CDR3 protein. The table lists 200,000 to 250,000 distinct CDR3 sequences, 90% to 95% of them singletons.

The sequence derives from a human donor with multiple sclerosis. The chain is built from TRBV7-9 and TRBJ1-4; 7 nucleotides match TRBD1. Material: CD8+ T cells from PBMCs. The CDR3 DNA reads as TGTGCCAGCAGCTCAAAGGCGCGAGGGGGCGAAAATGAAAAACTGTTTTTT. This translates into CASSSKARGGENEKLFF.